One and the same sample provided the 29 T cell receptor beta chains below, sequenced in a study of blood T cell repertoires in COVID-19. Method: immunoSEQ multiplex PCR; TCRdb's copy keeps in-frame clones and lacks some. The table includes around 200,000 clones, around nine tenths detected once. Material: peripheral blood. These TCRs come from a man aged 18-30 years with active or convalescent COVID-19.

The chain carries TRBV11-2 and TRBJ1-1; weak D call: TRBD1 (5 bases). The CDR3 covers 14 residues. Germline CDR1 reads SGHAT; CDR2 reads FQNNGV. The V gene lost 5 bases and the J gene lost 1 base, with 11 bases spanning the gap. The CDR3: CASSQGPGNTEAFF. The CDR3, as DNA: TGTGCCAGCAGCCAGGGTCCAGGGAACACTGAAGCTTTCTTT.

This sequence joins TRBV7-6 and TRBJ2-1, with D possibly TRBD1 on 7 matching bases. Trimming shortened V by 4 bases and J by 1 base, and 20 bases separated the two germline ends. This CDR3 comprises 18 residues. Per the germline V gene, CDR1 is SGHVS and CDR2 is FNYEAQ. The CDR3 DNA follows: TGTGCCAGCAGCTCCAGGACTCGACAGGGAGGTTCCTACAATGAGCAGTTCTTC. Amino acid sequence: CASSSRTRQGGSYNEQFF.

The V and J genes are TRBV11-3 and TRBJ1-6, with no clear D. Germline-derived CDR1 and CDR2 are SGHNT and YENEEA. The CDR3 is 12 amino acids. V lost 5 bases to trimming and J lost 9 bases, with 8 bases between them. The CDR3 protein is CASSPQFSPLHF. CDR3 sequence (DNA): TGTGCCAGCAGCCCTCAGTTTTCACCCCTCCACTTT.

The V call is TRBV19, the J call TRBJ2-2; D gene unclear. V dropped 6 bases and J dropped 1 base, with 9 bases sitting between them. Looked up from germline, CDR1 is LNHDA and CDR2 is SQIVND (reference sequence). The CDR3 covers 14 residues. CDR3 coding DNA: TGTGCCAGTAGCCCCAGAGGGAACACCGGGGAGCTGTTTTTT. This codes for CASSPRGNTGELFF. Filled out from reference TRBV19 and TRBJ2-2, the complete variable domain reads DGGITQSPKYLFRKEGQNVTLSCEQNLNHDAMYWYRQDPGQGLRLIYYSQIVNDFQKGDIAEGYSVSREKKESFPLTVTSAQKNPTAFYLCASSPRGNTGELFFGEGSRLTVL.

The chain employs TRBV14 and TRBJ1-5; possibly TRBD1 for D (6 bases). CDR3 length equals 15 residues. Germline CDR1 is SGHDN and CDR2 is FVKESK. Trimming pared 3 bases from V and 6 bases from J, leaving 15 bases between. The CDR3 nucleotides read TGTGCCAGCAGCCATAGGAGGGGGGAGGGTCAGCCCCAGCATTTT. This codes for CASSHRRGEGQPQHF. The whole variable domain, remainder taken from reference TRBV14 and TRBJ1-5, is EAGVTQFPSHSVIEKGQTVTLRCDPISGHDNLYWYRRVMGKEIKFLLHFVKESKQDESGMPNNRFLAERTGGTYSTLKVQPAELEDSGVYFCASSHRRGEGQPQHFGDGTRLSIL.

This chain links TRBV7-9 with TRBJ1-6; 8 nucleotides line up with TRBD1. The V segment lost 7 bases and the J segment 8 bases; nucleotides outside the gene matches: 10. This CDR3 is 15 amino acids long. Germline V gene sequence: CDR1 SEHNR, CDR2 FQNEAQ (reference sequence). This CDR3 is CASTLVGQGDSPLHF. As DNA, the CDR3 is TGTGCCAGCACACTTGTCGGACAGGGTGATTCACCCCTCCACTTT.

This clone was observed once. The CDR3 sequence: CASSLNDLRGEQYF. CDR3 in DNA: TGTGCCAGCAGCTTGAACGACCTCAGGGGCGAGCAGTACTTC. V is TRBV5-5 and J is TRBJ2-7; D possibly corresponds to TRBD1 (6 bases). Germline V gene lookup returns CDR1 SGHKS and CDR2 YYEKEE (reference sequence). The CDR3 is made up of 14 amino acids. Trimming shortened V by 1 base and J by 6 bases, and 14 bases separated the two germline ends.

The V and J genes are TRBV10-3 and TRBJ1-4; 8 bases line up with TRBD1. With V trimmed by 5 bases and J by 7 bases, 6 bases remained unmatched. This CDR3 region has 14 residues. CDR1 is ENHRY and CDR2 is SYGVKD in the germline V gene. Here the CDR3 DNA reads TGTGCCATCAGTTGGGACAGGTTCCCTGAAAAACTGTTTTTT. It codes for CAISWDRFPEKLFF.

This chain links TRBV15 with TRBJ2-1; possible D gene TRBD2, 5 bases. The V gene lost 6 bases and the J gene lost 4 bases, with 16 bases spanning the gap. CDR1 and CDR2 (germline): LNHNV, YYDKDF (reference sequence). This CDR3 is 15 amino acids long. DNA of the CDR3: TGTGCCACCAGGAGCCTCAGTTGGGAGTACAATGAGCAGTTCTTC. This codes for CATRSLSWEYNEQFF.

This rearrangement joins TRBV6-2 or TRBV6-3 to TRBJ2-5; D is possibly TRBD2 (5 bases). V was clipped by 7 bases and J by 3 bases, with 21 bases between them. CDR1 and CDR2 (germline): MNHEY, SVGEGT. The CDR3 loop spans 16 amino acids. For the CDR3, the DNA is TGTGCCAGCACCCCAGTTTTCGGACGGACTGAAGAGACCCAGTACTTC. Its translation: CASTPVFGRTEETQYF.

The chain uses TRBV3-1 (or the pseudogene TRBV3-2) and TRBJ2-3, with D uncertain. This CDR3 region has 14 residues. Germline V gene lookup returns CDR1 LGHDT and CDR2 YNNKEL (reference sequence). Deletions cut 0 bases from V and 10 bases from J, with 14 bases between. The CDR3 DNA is TGTGCCAGCAGCCAAGAAAAGTCGGCTGGAGCGCAGTATTTT. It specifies CASSQEKSAGAQYF.

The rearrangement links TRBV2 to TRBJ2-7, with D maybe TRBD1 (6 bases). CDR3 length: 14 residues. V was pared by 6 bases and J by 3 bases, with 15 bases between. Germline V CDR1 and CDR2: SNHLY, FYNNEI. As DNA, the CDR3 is TGTGCCAGCAGCCTTATTGAGGACAGCTACGAGCAGTACGTC. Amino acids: CASSLIEDSYEQYV.

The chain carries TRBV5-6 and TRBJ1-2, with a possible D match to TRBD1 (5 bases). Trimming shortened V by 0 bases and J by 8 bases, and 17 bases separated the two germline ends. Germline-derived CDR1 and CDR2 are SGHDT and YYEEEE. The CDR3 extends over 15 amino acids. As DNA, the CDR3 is TGTGCCAGCAGCTTGGGCCAGGGTCGTAGCGGGGGCTACACCTTC. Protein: CASSLGQGRSGGYTF.

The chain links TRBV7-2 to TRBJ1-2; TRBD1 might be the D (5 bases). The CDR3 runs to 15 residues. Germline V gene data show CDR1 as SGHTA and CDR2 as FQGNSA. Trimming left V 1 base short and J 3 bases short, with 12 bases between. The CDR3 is CASSLVVGGDYGYTF. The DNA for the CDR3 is TGTGCCAGCAGCTTAGTAGTGGGGGGAGACTATGGCTACACCTTC.

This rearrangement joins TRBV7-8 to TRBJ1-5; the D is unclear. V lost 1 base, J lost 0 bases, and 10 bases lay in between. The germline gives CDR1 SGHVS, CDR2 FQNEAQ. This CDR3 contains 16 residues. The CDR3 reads CASSLVAGNSNQPQHF. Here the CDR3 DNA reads TGTGCCAGCAGCTTAGTGGCAGGTAATAGCAATCAGCCCCAGCATTTT. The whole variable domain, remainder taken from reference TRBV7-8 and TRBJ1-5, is GAGVSQSPRYKVAKRGQDVALRCDPISGHVSLFWYQQALGQGPEFLTYFQNEAQLDKSGLPSDRFFAERPEGSVSTLKIQRTQQEDSAVYLCASSLVAGNSNQPQHFGDGTRLSIL.

CDR3 region: CASSGASGRSHEQYF. CDR3 nucleotides: TGTGCCAGCAGTGGGGCTAGCGGGAGATCCCACGAGCAGTACTTC. The chain carries TRBV2 and TRBJ2-7, with TRBD2 identical over 10 bases. V lost 4 bases and J lost 5; bases outside the gene matches: 8. The germline CDR1 and CDR2 sequences are SNHLY and FYNNEI. CDR3 size: 15 residues. The full variable domain, with the rest looked up from reference TRBV2 and TRBJ2-7, is EPEVTQTPSHQVTQMGQEVILRCVPISNHLYFYWYRQILGQKVEFLVSFYNNEISEKSEIFDDQFSVERPDGSNFTLKIRSTKLEDSAMYFCASSGASGRSHEQYFGPGTRLTVT.

DNA for the CDR3: TGTGCCACCAAGAGGACGGGAAGCTCCTACAATGAGCAGTTCTTC. It is translated as CATKRTGSSYNEQFF. The rearrangement links TRBV6-5 to TRBJ2-1, with D possibly being TRBD2 (5 bases). The CDR3 sequence is 15 residues long. CDR1 is MNHEY and CDR2 is SVGAGI in the germline V gene. The germline V and J ends were trimmed by 10 bases and 0 bases, with 16 bases remaining between them.

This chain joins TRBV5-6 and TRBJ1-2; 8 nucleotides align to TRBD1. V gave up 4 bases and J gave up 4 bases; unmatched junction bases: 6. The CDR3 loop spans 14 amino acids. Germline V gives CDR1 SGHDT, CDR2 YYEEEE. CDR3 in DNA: TGTGCCAGCAGCGCTCCCGGACAGGGCTATGGCTACACCTTC. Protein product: CASSAPGQGYGYTF. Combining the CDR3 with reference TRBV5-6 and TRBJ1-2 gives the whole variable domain DAGVTQSPTHLIKTRGQQVTLRCSPKSGHDTVSWYQQALGQGPQFIFQYYEEEERQRGNFPDRFSGHQFPNYSSELNVNALLLGDSALYLCASSAPGQGYGYTFGSGTRLTVV.

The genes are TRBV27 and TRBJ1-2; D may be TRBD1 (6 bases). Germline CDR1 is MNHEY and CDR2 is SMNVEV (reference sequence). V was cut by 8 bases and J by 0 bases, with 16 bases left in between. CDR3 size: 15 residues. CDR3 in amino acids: CASGTDRRSNYGYTF. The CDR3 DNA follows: TGTGCCAGCGGCACCGACAGGCGATCTAACTATGGCTACACCTTC.

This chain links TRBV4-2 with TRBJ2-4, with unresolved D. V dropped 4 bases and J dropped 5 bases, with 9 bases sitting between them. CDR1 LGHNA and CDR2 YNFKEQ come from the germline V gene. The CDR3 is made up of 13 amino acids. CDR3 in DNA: TGTGCCAGCAGCCTCGGTACCCAAAACATTCAGTACTTC. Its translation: CASSLGTQNIQYF.

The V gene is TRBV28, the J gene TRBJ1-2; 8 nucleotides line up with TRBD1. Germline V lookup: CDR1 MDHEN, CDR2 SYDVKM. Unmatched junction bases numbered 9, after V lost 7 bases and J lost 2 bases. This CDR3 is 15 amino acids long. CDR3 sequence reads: CASNLQGAKNYGYTF. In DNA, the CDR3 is TGTGCCAGCAACCTTCAGGGGGCGAAAAACTATGGCTACACCTTC.

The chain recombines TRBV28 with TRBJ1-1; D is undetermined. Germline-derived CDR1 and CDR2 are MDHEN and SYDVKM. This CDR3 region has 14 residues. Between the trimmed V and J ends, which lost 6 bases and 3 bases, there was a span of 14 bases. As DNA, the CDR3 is TGTGCCAGCAGGCACAGTGCTCCGCACACTGAAGCTTTCTTT. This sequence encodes CASRHSAPHTEAFF.

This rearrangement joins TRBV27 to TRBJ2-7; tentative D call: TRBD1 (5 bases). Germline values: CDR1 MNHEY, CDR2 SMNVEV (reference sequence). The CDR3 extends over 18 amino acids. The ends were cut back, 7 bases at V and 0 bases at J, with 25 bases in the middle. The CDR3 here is CASIGPPRRQGPSYEQYV. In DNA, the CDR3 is TGTGCCAGCATTGGACCCCCCCGACGGCAGGGTCCCTCCTACGAGCAGTACGTC.

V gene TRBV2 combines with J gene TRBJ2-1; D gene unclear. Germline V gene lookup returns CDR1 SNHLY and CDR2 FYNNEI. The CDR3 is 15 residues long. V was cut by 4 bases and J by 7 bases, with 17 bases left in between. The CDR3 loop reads CASSVWSSRSNEQFF. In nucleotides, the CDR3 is TGTGCCAGCAGTGTTTGGTCGTCACGGTCTAATGAGCAGTTCTTC.

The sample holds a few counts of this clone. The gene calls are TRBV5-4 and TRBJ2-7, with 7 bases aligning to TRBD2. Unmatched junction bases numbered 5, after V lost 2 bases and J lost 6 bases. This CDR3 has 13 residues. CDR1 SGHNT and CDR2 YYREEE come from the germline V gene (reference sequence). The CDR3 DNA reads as TGTGCCAGCAGCTTTACGGGGGAGGGCGAGCAGTACGTC. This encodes CASSFTGEGEQYV.

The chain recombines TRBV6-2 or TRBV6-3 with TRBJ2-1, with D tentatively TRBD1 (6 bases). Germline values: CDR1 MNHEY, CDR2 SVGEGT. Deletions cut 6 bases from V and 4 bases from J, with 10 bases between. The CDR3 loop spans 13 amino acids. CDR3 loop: CASSHGQYNEQFF. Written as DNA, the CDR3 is TGTGCCAGCAGCCACGGACAGTACAATGAGCAGTTCTTC.

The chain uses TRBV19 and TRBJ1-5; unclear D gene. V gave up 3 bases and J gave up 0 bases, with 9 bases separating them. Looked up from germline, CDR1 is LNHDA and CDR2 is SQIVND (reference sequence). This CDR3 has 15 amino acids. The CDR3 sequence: CASSIVASSNQPQHF. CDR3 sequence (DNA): TGTGCCAGTAGTATTGTGGCAAGTAGCAATCAGCCCCAGCATTTT.

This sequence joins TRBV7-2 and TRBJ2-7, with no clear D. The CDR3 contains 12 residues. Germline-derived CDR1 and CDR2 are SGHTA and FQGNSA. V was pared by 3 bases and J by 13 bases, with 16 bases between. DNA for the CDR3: TGTGCCAGCAGCTTCGACCGGGTACTTACTTACTTC. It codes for CASSFDRVLTYF.

CDR3 sequence reads: CASSFGRENTEAFF. The CDR3 DNA reads TGTGCCAGCAGTTTCGGACGGGAGAACACTGAAGCTTTCTTT. The V gene is TRBV27, the J gene TRBJ1-1; D ambiguous. CDR3 length: 14 residues. Between the trimmed V and J ends, which lost 3 bases and 1 base, there was a span of 9 bases. Looked up from germline, CDR1 is MNHEY and CDR2 is SMNVEV (reference sequence).